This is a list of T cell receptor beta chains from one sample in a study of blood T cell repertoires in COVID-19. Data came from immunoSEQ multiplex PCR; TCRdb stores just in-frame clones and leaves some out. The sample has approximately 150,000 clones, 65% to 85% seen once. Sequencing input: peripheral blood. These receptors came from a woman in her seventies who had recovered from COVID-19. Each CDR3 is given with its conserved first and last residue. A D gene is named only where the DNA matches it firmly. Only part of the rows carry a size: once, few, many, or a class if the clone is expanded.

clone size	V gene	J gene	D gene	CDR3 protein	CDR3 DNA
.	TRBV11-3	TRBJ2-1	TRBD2	CASSPTSGRFNEQFF	TGTGCCAGCAGCCCGACTAGCGGGAGGTTTAATGAGCAGTTCTTC
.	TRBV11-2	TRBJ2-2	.	CASSTPPGGELFF	TGTGCCAGCAGCACCCCACCGGGGGGGGAGCTGTTTTTT
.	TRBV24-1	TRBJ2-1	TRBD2	CATSDPVAGDYNEQFF	TGTGCCACCAGTGACCCCGTAGCGGGAGACTACAATGAGCAGTTCTTC
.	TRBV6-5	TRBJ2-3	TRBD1	CASRRTGNTDTQYF	TGTGCCAGCAGACGGACAGGAAACACAGATACGCAGTATTTT
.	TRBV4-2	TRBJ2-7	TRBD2	CASSQIYPTSGHSYEQYF	TGTGCCAGCAGCCAGATTTACCCCACTAGCGGGCACTCCTACGAGCAGTACTTC
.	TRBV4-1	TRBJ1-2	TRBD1	CASSQPDRGYGYTF	TGCGCCAGCAGCCAACCCGACAGGGGCTATGGCTACACCTTC
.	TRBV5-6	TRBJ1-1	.	CASSPILSRLNTEAFF	TGTGCCAGCAGCCCTATTCTGAGCAGGTTGAACACTGAAGCTTTCTTT
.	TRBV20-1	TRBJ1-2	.	CSASLSPGEYGYTF	TGCAGTGCTAGTCTATCCCCAGGGGAGTATGGCTACACCTTC
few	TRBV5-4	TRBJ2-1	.	CATGARGGGDEQFF	TGTGCCACCGGGGCCAGGGGTGGGGGCGATGAGCAGTTCTTC
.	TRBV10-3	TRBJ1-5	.	CAISESGDQPQHF	TGTGCCATCAGTGAGTCGGGAGATCAGCCCCAGCATTTT
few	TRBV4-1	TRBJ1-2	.	CASSPSETGRYGYTF	TGCGCCAGCAGCCCGTCGGAGACAGGACGCTATGGCTACACCTTC
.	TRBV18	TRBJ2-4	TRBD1	CASSPTGGAGVRNIQYF	TGTGCCAGCTCACCGACAGGGGGCGCGGGGGTACGGAACATTCAGTACTTC
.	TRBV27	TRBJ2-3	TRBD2	CASSGGWGGSTDTQYF	TGTGCCAGCAGTGGGGGTTGGGGGGGGAGCACAGATACGCAGTATTTT
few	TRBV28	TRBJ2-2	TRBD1	CASSSPLQWTGDPYTGELFF	TGTGCCAGCAGTTCCCCCCTCCAATGGACAGGGGACCCCTACACCGGGGAGCTGTTTTTT
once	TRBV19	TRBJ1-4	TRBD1	CASSYRGRNEKLFF	TGTGCCAGTAGTTACAGGGGGAGGAATGAAAAACTGTTTTTT
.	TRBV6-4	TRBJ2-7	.	CASRPDRTNYEQYF	TGTGCCAGCAGGCCGGACAGAACAAACTACGAGCAGTACTTC
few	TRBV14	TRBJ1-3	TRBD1	CASSQDRVRTGGNTIYF	TGTGCCAGCAGCCAAGATAGGGTCCGGACAGGTGGAAACACCATATATTTT
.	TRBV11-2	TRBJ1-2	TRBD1	CASSNPRQGFGGYTF	TGTGCCAGCAGCAATCCCCGACAGGGGTTTGGTGGCTACACCTTC
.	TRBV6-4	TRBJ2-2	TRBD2	CASSDSTSGHRGGELFF	TGTGCCAGCAGTGACTCAACTAGCGGCCACCGGGGCGGGGAGCTGTTTTTT
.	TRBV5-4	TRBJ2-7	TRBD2	CASSLASGSYEQYF	TGTGCCAGCAGCTTGGCTAGCGGGAGCTACGAGCAGTACTTC
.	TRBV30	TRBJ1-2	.	CAWSEGTLHYGYTF	TGTGCCTGGAGTGAAGGGACACTTCACTATGGCTACACCTTC
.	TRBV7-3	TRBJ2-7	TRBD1	CASSKDRGYEQYF	TGTGCCAGCAGCAAAGACAGGGGCTACGAGCAGTACTTC
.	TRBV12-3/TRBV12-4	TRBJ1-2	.	CASGYSGGYTF	TGTGCCAGCGGTTACTCCGGTGGCTACACCTTC
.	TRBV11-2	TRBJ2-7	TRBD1	CASSSSGTGAGDEQYF	TGTGCCAGCAGCTCTTCCGGGACAGGGGCAGGGGACGAGCAGTACTTC
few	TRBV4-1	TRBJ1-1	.	CASSLEANTEAFF	TGCGCCAGCAGTCTAGAGGCGAACACTGAAGCTTTCTTT
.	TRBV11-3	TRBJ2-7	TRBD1	CASSLVTGTGSSYEQYF	TGTGCCAGCAGCTTAGTGACCGGGACAGGGAGCTCCTACGAGCAGTACTTC
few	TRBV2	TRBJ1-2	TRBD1	CAWTGTDLMDGYTF	TGTGCCTGGACAGGGACGGATTTAATGGATGGCTACACCTTC
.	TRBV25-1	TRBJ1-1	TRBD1	CASSGTGATEAFF	TGTGCCAGCAGCGGAACAGGGGCCACTGAAGCTTTCTTT